These 5 T cell receptor beta chains originate from one sample sequenced in a study of blood T cells in healthy people across ages. A second about 6 to 12 cycle PCR used barcoded and J-beta primers. TCRdb passed the 5' RACE reads through MiXCR, listing each CDR3 protein once. The table has roughly 800,000 distinct CDR3 sequences, nearly 60% seen once. Input material: blood. The receptors here all came from a man aged 25-45 years in good health.

This clonotype was counted a few times. CDR3 loop: CASSLVLKDRGYEQYF. CDR3 nucleotides: TGTGCCAGCAGCTTAGTCCTTAAGGACAGGGGTTACGAGCAGTACTTC. The chain couples TRBV7-9 to TRBJ2-7; 9 nucleotides match TRBD1. CDR3 length equals 16 residues. CDR1 SEHNR and CDR2 FQNEAQ come from the germline V gene (reference sequence). V trimming: 1 base; J trimming: 4 bases; junction bases outside the gene matches: 8.

This clonotype was detected only a few times. V gene TRBV29-1 combines with J gene TRBJ2-4; D remains ambiguous. Judging by the DNA end, TRBJ2-7 fits better; the J call may be wrong. Germline CDR1 and CDR2: SQVTM and ANQGSEA. CDR3 length equals 14 residues. The CDR3 protein is CSVGVVGRPYEQYF. In nucleotides, the CDR3 is TGCAGCGTTGGAGTGGTTGGGCGACCCTACGAGCAGTACTTC.

This chain uses TRBV20-1 with TRBJ2-5; 7 bases fit TRBD2. The CDR3 length is 14 residues. Germline CDR1 and CDR2: DFQATT and SNEGSKA (reference sequence). The V gene end was trimmed by 3 bases and the J gene end by 2 bases; junction bases not matched to a gene: 6. The CDR3 bases are TGCAGTGCTAGTCGCAGCGGGAAACAAGAGACCCAGTACTTC. Its translation is CSASRSGKQETQYF.

This clonotype occurred once. The chain joins TRBV7-8 to TRBJ2-1, with 8 positions matching TRBD2. The DNA end favors TRBJ2-7, so the J call may be wrong. The CDR3 loop spans 16 amino acids. Germline V gene data show CDR1 as SGHVS and CDR2 as FQNEAQ. The CDR3 coding sequence is TGTGCCAGCAGCCCCGGGGGGGCGGCCTCCTACAATGAGCAGTACTTC. Protein: CASSPGGAASYNEQYF.

V is TRBV20-1 and J is TRBJ2-5; 7 bases fit TRBD2. The CDR3 totals 14 residues. Trimming at V came to 3 bases and at J to 4 bases, leaving 8 bases not matched to a gene. Germline V gene sequence: CDR1 DFQATT, CDR2 SNEGSKA (reference sequence). The CDR3 bases are TGCAGTGCTAGCCTCGCGGGAGCGATAGAGACCCAGTACTTC. Residues: CSASLAGAIETQYF.